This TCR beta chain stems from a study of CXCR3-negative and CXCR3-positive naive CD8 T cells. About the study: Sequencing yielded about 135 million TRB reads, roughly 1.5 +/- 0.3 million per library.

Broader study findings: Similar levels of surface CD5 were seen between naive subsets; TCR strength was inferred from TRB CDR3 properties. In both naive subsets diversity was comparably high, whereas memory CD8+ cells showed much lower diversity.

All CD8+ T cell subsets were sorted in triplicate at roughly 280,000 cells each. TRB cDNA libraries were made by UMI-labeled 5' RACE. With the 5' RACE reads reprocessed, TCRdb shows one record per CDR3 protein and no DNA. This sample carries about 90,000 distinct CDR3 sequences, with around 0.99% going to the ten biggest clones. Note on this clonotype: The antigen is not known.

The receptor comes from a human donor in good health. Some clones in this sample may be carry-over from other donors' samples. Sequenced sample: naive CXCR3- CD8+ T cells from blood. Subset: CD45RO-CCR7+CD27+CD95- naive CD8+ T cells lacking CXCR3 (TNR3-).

CDR3 sequence reads: CASSMDRAEGSYNEQFF. The chain recombines TRBV19 with TRBJ2-1; no DNA is available, so the TRBD2 call from TCRdb remains unchecked. Germline loops: CDR1 LNHDA, CDR2 SQIVND (reference sequence). The CDR3 extends over 17 amino acids. Full variable domain (missing parts from reference TRBV19 and TRBJ2-1): DGGITQSPKYLFRKEGQNVTLSCEQNLNHDAMYWYRQDPGQGLRLIYYSQIVNDFQKGDIAEGYSVSREKKESFPLTVTSAQKNPTAFYLCASSMDRAEGSYNEQFFGPGTRLTVL.